There are a few counts of the clone carrying this T cell receptor beta chain. Its specificity is not known. Via MiXCR, TCRdb re-called the RT-PCR reads, giving one row per CDR3 protein. The sample holds a few hundred thousand distinct CDR3 sequences, roughly 22% seen once. The record originates from a study of response to subunit inactivated influenza vaccine. Trimming pared 5 bases from V and 4 bases from J, leaving 18 bases between. In germline, CDR1 is SEHNR, CDR2 FQNEAQ (reference sequence). CDR3 length: 15 amino acids. Whole-study findings and limits: Each seasonal flu vaccination may recruit only limited new T cells, authors suggested.

The sequence was obtained from a man between 50 and 69 years old who received an inactivated influenza vaccine. The sample in question was PBMCs from blood, obtained less than 22 months after vaccination. V is TRBV7-9 and J is TRBJ2-7; possibly TRBD2 for D (5 bases). This chain's CDR3 is CASSRIASPTYEQYF. CDR3 DNA: TGTGCCAGCAGCCGAATAGCGAGTCCCACGTACGAGCAGTACTTC.